The entry below gives a single T cell receptor beta chain sequence along with its context. The record originates from a study of blood T cell repertoires in COVID-19. V lost 5 bases and J lost 7, with 10 bases in between. This CDR3 is built from 12 residues. CDR1 is LGHDT and CDR2 is YNNKEL in the germline V gene (reference sequence). Generated by immunoSEQ multiplex PCR, the TCRdb table keeps only in-frame clones and is missing some. This sample has about 380,000 clones, with roughly 77% found just once. This chain links TRBV3-1 (or the pseudogene TRBV3-2) with TRBJ2-3; D is possibly TRBD2 (5 bases). The sequence came from a human donor with acute or convalescent COVID-19. The donor label of this sample is uncertain. The sequencing sample was made of peripheral blood. DNA for the CDR3: TGTGCCAGCAGCTTGACGGGGAATACGCAGTATTTT. Translation gives CASSLTGNTQYF.